One T cell receptor (beta chain) is described in this entry. There is no known antigen for this receptor. The input lacks base qualities; no much larger clone sits a single base away. The data stem from a study of T cell changes during pregnancy in multiple sclerosis (dated by TCRdb to 2018 to 2020). For the study in its entirety: In women with multiple sclerosis, the researchers looked at how the T cell repertoire shifted as pregnancy progressed.

The CDR3 holds 14 amino acids from the cysteine to the phenylalanine. Kept here is only the CDR3 DNA, which spans 42 bases and is read in frame from base 1. Based on the germline V gene (reference sequence), the CDR1 and CDR2 sequences are PRHDT and FYEKMQ. Trimming removed 4 bases from V and 7 bases from J; the gene matches leave 7 bases unexplained. Library preparation employed the immunoSEQ multiplex PCR assay. TCRdb carries this immuneACCESS record with in-frame sequences only. Its versions omit some clonotypes, under half of them owing to an unresolved V gene in the studies checked, with the rest unexplained. The sample table shows about 23,000 clones, and more than 75% are seen once. The ten largest account for 6% to 9.5% of the sample.

This TCR was sampled from a female donor with multiple sclerosis, enrolled in a pregnancy study. In this chain, TRBV13 is recombined with TRBJ1-5, with 7 bases matching TRBD1. Sequencing used CD8+ T cells from peripheral blood mononuclear cells, obtained before pregnancy. The bases are TGTGCCAGCAGCTCCAGGGGGTCCGGGCAGCCCCAGCATTTT. Its translation is CASSSRGSGQPQHF. Supplemented by the reference TRBV13 and TRBJ1-5 proteins around the CDR3, the complete variable domain is AAGVIQSPRHLIKEKRETATLKCYPIPRHDTVYWYQQGPGQDPQFLISFYEKMQSDKGSIPDRFSAQQFSDYHSELNMSSLELGDSALYFCASSSRGSGQPQHFGDGTRLSIL.